This T cell receptor (beta chain) was captured by sequencing in a study of blood T cell repertoires in COVID-19. Study context: Acute-phase and convalescent COVID-19 samples originated in the United States, Italy and Spain. PBMCs, B-cell-depleted T cells, or T cells provided the cDNA or gDNA that made up the material.

Trimming left V 8 bases short and J 8 bases short, with 24 bases between. The CDR3 has 15 residues. CDR1 and CDR2 from the germline V gene are MNHEY and SVGAGI. Authors' methods: Reference gene primer amplification in the assay estimated nucleated cell counts. Using immunoSEQ multiplex PCR, the repertoire was profiled, and TCRdb retains in-frame clones only, with some absent. From that table come the V and J calls and clone size; the DNA was used to work out D and trimming. The data contain about 140,000 clones, 86% of them singletons. The chain joins TRBV6-5 to TRBJ1-2, with D tentatively TRBD1 (5 bases). Sequencing was performed on peripheral blood. The sequence was collected from an older woman with acute or convalescent COVID-19. CDR3 residues: CASSTSWRQGLGYTF. Here the CDR3 DNA reads TGTGCCAGCTCCACTTCTTGGAGGCAGGGACTCGGCTACACCTTC.